These 29 T cell receptor beta chains originate from one sample sequenced in a study of T cell responses to AZD1222 COVID-19 vaccine. Using immunoSEQ multiplex PCR, the repertoire was profiled, and TCRdb retains in-frame clones only, with some absent. The sample lists about 140,000 clones, roughly 90% occurring once. The sequencing here drew on peripheral blood, taken on day 0 of AZD1222 vaccination. The receptors here all came from an adult in good health.

This clone was counted only a few times. The rearrangement joins TRBV7-9 to TRBJ2-1; 9 bases are a match to TRBD2. This CDR3 contains 16 residues. J gave up 0 bases and V 8 bases, and 8 bases lay outside the gene matches. The germline CDR1 and CDR2 sequences are SEHNR and FQNEAQ (reference sequence). The CDR3 nucleotides are TGTGCCAGCTCCGGCGGGAGGGTCGTCTCCTACAATGAGCAGTTCTTC. This sequence encodes CASSGGRVVSYNEQFF.

This clone was detected a few times. The same CDR3 also results from other DNA sequences found in this sample. V and J are TRBV12-3 or TRBV12-4 and TRBJ1-5, with D hard to call. The ends were cut back, 6 bases at V and 3 bases at J, with 9 bases in the middle. The CDR3 sequence is 13 residues long. The CDR3 here is CASRISANQPQHF. The CDR3, as DNA: TGTGCCAGCAGGATATCAGCCAATCAGCCCCAGCATTTT.

The chain couples TRBV19 to TRBJ1-2; D ambiguous. V was pared by 2 bases and J by 4 bases, with 8 bases between. This CDR3 spans 13 amino acids. Germline CDR1 LNHDA, CDR2 SQIVND (reference sequence). DNA of the CDR3: TGTGCCAGTAGTATACCCCCGTTCTATGGCTACACCTTC. Translated: CASSIPPFYGYTF.

This chain links TRBV13 with TRBJ2-7; D is unclear. Germline V CDR1 and CDR2: PRHDT, FYEKMQ (reference sequence). This CDR3 comprises 12 residues. The V and J ends lost 0 bases and 3 bases respectively, with 3 bases between them. The CDR3 reads CASSLGHYEQYF. For the CDR3, the DNA is TGTGCCAGCAGCTTAGGACACTACGAGCAGTACTTC.

The chain couples TRBV20-1 to TRBJ1-5, with TRBD1 identical over 7 bases. The germline V gene has CDR1 DFQATT and CDR2 SNEGSKA (reference sequence). CDR3 length: 14 residues. V was pared by 3 bases and J by 2 bases, with 4 bases of the junction left unmatched. The CDR3 loop is CSASPGGGNQPQHF. DNA of the CDR3: TGCAGTGCTAGTCCAGGGGGGGGCAATCAGCCCCAGCATTTT.

The chain joins TRBV5-1 to TRBJ2-2; D uncertain. The CDR3 spans 16 residues. CDR1 and CDR2 (germline): SGHRS, YFSETQ. V lost 1 base and J lost 2, with 12 bases in between. The CDR3 DNA reads as TGCGCCAGCAGCTTGTTGGTCAGTTCTAACACCGGGGAGCTGTTTTTT. Encoded protein: CASSLLVSSNTGELFF.

This clone was detected only once. DNA of the CDR3: TGCGCCAGCAGTCCTGACAGGGCAAGCACCGGGGAGCTGTTTTTT. Translating it yields CASSPDRASTGELFF. The chain links TRBV5-1 to TRBJ2-2, with 7 bases matching TRBD1. Germline-derived CDR1 and CDR2 are SGHRS and YFSETQ. V lost 5 bases, J lost 4 bases, and 8 bases stayed unmatched. This CDR3 has 15 amino acids.

The chain employs TRBV11-2 and TRBJ2-2; 10 bases line up with TRBD1. V shed 0 bases and J 3 bases; nucleotides not matched to a gene: 7. The germline V gene has CDR1 SGHAT and CDR2 FQNNGV. The CDR3 is made up of 18 amino acids. The CDR3 DNA reads TGTGCCAGCAGCTTAGAAGGACAGGGACAGGGGTACACCGGGGAGCTGTTTTTT. Protein: CASSLEGQGQGYTGELFF.

The chain carries TRBV10-3 and TRBJ2-1; TRBD2 matches 8 bases. The V and J ends lost 4 bases and 10 bases, in that order; junction bases with no gene match: 18. Germline CDR1 ENHRY, CDR2 SYGVKD. This CDR3 has 17 residues. The CDR3 protein is CAISVTQESGGLGEQFF. CDR3 nucleotides: TGTGCCATCAGTGTTACTCAGGAGAGCGGGGGTTTGGGGGAGCAGTTCTTC.

The chain combines TRBV3-1 (or the pseudogene TRBV3-2) with TRBJ2-1; D unclear. The germline V gene has CDR1 LGHDT and CDR2 YNNKEL (reference sequence). The CDR3 has 11 amino acids. V gave up 6 bases and J gave up 8 bases, with 8 bases separating them. The CDR3 region is CASREFDEQFF. CDR3 DNA: TGTGCCAGCAGAGAGTTCGATGAGCAGTTCTTC.

In this sample, this clone turned up a few times. The J gene is TRBJ2-3, the V gene TRBV5-1; D remains ambiguous. The germline V and J ends were trimmed by 4 bases and 3 bases, with 9 bases remaining between them. The germline gives CDR1 SGHRS, CDR2 YFSETQ. The length of the CDR3 is 13 residues. The CDR3 loop reads CASSPDWTDTQYF. The CDR3 region has the DNA TGCGCCAGCAGCCCCGACTGGACAGATACGCAGTATTTT.

The chain is built from TRBV10-1 and TRBJ2-7; 16 positions agree with TRBD2. After removal of 6 bases from V and 5 bases from J, the junction contained 13 bases not matched to a gene. The CDR3 loop spans 18 amino acids. Germline V lookup: CDR1 WNHNN, CDR2 SYGVQD (reference sequence). The CDR3 nucleotides are TGCGCCAGCAGAGGTCGCCCGGGACTAGCGGGGGGGCTAGACGAGCAGTACTTC. This encodes CASRGRPGLAGGLDEQYF.

The V gene is TRBV19, the J gene TRBJ2-3, with D maybe TRBD2 (5 bases). Germline-derived CDR1 and CDR2 are LNHDA and SQIVND (reference sequence). Trimming shortened V by 5 bases and J by 2 bases, and 8 bases separated the two germline ends. This CDR3 spans 13 amino acids. This CDR3 is CASSSSYTDTQYF. The CDR3 DNA sequence: TGTGCCAGTAGTTCTAGCTACACAGATACGCAGTATTTT.

The chain carries TRBV18 and TRBJ2-3; tentatively, D is TRBD1 (6 bases). The CDR3 runs 17 residues. Trimming left V 0 bases short and J 2 bases short, with 15 bases between. Germline CDR1 reads KGHSH; CDR2 reads LQKENI. CDR3 sequence (DNA): TGTGCCAGCTCACCACCGGTCCAGGGGCTAGCCACAGATACGCAGTATTTT. It specifies CASSPPVQGLATDTQYF.

This chain joins TRBV5-1 and TRBJ2-1; maybe TRBD2 (6 bases). V dropped 0 bases and J dropped 0 bases, with 10 bases sitting between them. Per germline, CDR1 SGHRS and CDR2 YFSETQ. This CDR3 is built from 16 residues. The CDR3 region has the DNA TGCGCCAGCAGCTTGGGTGGGGGAGGCTCCTACAATGAGCAGTTCTTC. Translating gives CASSLGGGGSYNEQFF.

The genes are TRBV7-9 and TRBJ2-7, with TRBD2 identical over 7 bases. Trimming cost V 1 base and J 5 bases; bases outside gene matches: 5. Germline assignment: CDR1 SEHNR and CDR2 FQNEAQ (reference sequence). This CDR3 region has 14 residues. The CDR3, as DNA: TGTGCCAGCAGCTTAGTAGCGGGTACGGACGAGCAGTACTTC. Its protein is CASSLVAGTDEQYF.

J is TRBJ1-3 and V is TRBV25-1, with 9 bases lining up with TRBD1. The CDR3 is 18 amino acids. Germline trimming cut 3 bases from V and 1 base from J; bases unmatched to any gene: 10. CDR1 MGHDK and CDR2 SYGVNS come from the germline V gene. CDR3 DNA: TGTGCCAGCAGTGACTGGGACAGGGTCGGGAGGTCTGGAAACACCATATATTTT. It yields the protein CASSDWDRVGRSGNTIYF.

The J gene is TRBJ2-5, the V gene TRBV10-3, with 12 bases matching TRBD2. The CDR3 has 14 residues. Trimming removed 10 bases from V and 5 bases from J; junction bases left unmatched: 8. Germline V gene lookup returns CDR1 ENHRY and CDR2 SYGVKD. CDR3 sequence reads: CASSSSGGAETQYF. In DNA form, the CDR3 reads TGTGCCAGCTCCTCTAGCGGGGGGGCGGAGACCCAGTACTTC.

This rearrangement joins TRBV6-4 to TRBJ1-1; no firm D call. Germline V gives CDR1 MRHNA, CDR2 SNTAGT. The CDR3 is made up of 18 amino acids. The V end lost 0 bases, the J end lost 2 bases, and 19 bases lay between the germline ends. CDR3 DNA sequence: TGTGCCAGCAGTGACTCTGTAAGCCGTGGGCAGTTAAACACTGAAGCTTTCTTT. Its translation is CASSDSVSRGQLNTEAFF.

The chain couples TRBV18 to TRBJ2-1, with D uncertain. CDR3 size: 11 residues. Between the trimmed V and J ends, which lost 1 base and 6 bases, there was a span of 1 base. Germline loops: CDR1 KGHSH, CDR2 LQKENI. The CDR3 DNA is TGTGCCAGCTCACCACTCAATGAGCAGTTCTTC. Translating it yields CASSPLNEQFF.

This sequence joins TRBV9 and TRBJ2-1, with 11 bases lining up with TRBD2. V dropped 7 bases and J dropped 10; count of bases not matched to a gene: 22. Germline V lookup: CDR1 SGDLS, CDR2 YYNGEE. The CDR3 length is 18 residues. CDR3 amino acids: CASAVRGGELAGGVEQFF. In nucleotides, the CDR3 is TGTGCCAGCGCGGTTCGGGGCGGAGAGCTAGCGGGGGGCGTGGAGCAGTTCTTC.

This rearrangement joins TRBV27 to TRBJ2-1, with 11 positions matching TRBD2. Germline V gene data show CDR1 as MNHEY and CDR2 as SMNVEV (reference sequence). The CDR3 is 15 residues long. V gave up 6 bases and J gave up 3 bases; unmatched junction bases: 4. The CDR3 reads CASRLAGANYNEQFF. The DNA of the CDR3 is TGTGCCAGCAGACTAGCGGGGGCCAACTACAATGAGCAGTTCTTC.

This chain joins TRBV3-1 (or the pseudogene TRBV3-2) and TRBJ2-2, with TRBD1 as a possible D gene (5 bases). Trimming took 4 bases from V and 9 from J, leaving 12 bases between them. Germline lookup yields CDR1 LGHDT and CDR2 YNNKEL (reference sequence). The CDR3 is 13 residues long. As DNA, the CDR3 is TGTGCCAGCAGCCCTAGACAGTTTTGGGAGCTGTTTTTT. It yields the protein CASSPRQFWELFF.

Comments on this clone: Sequence at one end of the junction differs from germline and may be a read error. This chain joins TRBV9 and TRBJ1-2, with 8 bases lining up with TRBD1. The CDR3 runs to 13 residues. Germline CDR1 is SGDLS and CDR2 is YYNGEE. The CDR3 is CASSVSPRQGFSF. In DNA, the CDR3 is TGTGCCAGCAGCGTCAGTCCACGACAGGGGTTCTCGTTC.

This clone was counted between two and nine times. This chain joins TRBV2 and TRBJ2-3; a possible D gene is TRBD2 (5 bases). Deletions cut 1 base from V and 3 bases from J, with 8 bases between. The germline CDR1 and CDR2 sequences are SNHLY and FYNNEI. The CDR3 is made up of 14 amino acids. The CDR3 spells CASSEGRGTDTQYF. CDR3 nucleotides: TGTGCCAGCAGTGAAGGCAGAGGGACAGATACGCAGTATTTT. Drawing the rest from reference TRBV2 and TRBJ2-3, the complete variable domain is EPEVTQTPSHQVTQMGQEVILRCVPISNHLYFYWYRQILGQKVEFLVSFYNNEISEKSEIFDDQFSVERPDGSNFTLKIRSTKLEDSAMYFCASSEGRGTDTQYFGPGTRLTVL.

The chain uses TRBV5-6 and TRBJ1-5; TRBD1 is a possible D gene (6 bases). Germline V gene lookup returns CDR1 SGHDT and CDR2 YYEEEE. Trimming took 2 bases from V and 2 from J, leaving 14 bases between them. The length of the CDR3 is 16 residues. CDR3 in DNA: TGTGCCAGCAGCTTACGGACAGTAATTGGCAATCAGCCCCAGCATTTT. It yields the protein CASSLRTVIGNQPQHF.

The gene calls are TRBV15 and TRBJ1-5; D gene ambiguous. In germline, CDR1 is LNHNV, CDR2 YYDKDF (reference sequence). V was cut by 0 bases and J by 8 bases, with 14 bases left in between. The CDR3 is 15 residues long. The CDR3 loop is CATSRDLAPLEPQHF. The CDR3 nucleotides are TGTGCCACCAGCAGAGATCTGGCCCCACTGGAGCCCCAGCATTTT.

This chain links TRBV6-5 with TRBJ2-7; D unresolved. Germline lookup yields CDR1 MNHEY and CDR2 SVGAGI. V dropped 6 bases and J dropped 3 bases, with 6 bases sitting between them. The CDR3 sequence is 11 residues long. The CDR3 reads CASSSYYEQYF. The CDR3 coding sequence is TGTGCCAGCAGCTCTTACTACGAGCAGTACTTC.

The chain couples TRBV11-2 to TRBJ1-4; D is perhaps TRBD1 (6 bases). CDR1 and CDR2 (germline): SGHAT, FQNNGV. The germline V and J ends were trimmed by 5 bases and 9 bases, with 19 bases remaining between them. There are 15 residues in the CDR3. CDR3 nucleotide sequence: TGTGCCAGCAGCCCGGTAGGAGGGGGTCAACAAAAACTGTTTTTT. It specifies CASSPVGGGQQKLFF.